Following are 16 T cell receptor beta chains from one sample sequenced in a study of spatial heterogeneity in lung cancer. Study observations and caveats: Intratumoral expanded alpha and beta TCR counts were found to track tumor mutation counts.

Time point denoted: sample taken at primary tumor resection. Using its own MiXCR run on the 5' RACE reads, TCRdb lists one record per CDR3 protein. The sample gives approximately 9,000 distinct CDR3 sequences, around 5% of which show up once; 11% is in the top ten. Antigen specificity for these receptors is unknown. Sample: lung tumor tissue, taken at surgery. These receptors were taken from a female donor with early-stage non-small cell lung cancer.

This clonotype rates as medium-sized. V usage is TRBV5-1 and J usage is TRBJ2-5; 10 positions agree with TRBD1. Germline trimming cut 0 bases from V and 5 bases from J; bases unmatched to any gene: 4. The CDR3 is 15 residues long. Germline V gene lookup returns CDR1 SGHRS and CDR2 YFSETQ. As DNA, the CDR3 is TGCGCCAGCAGCTTGGCCTCGACAGGGGGCGAGACCCAGTACTTC. This encodes CASSLASTGGETQYF.

V is TRBV6-5 and J is TRBJ2-7; D remains ambiguous. The germline V and J ends were trimmed by 0 bases and 2 bases, with 11 bases remaining between them. Germline CDR1 reads MNHEY; CDR2 reads SVGAGI. This CDR3 is built from 15 residues. The DNA for the CDR3 is TGTGCCAGCAGTTACTCGTCGCGCGGACCCTACGAGCAGTACTTC. Translated, it gives CASSYSSRGPYEQYF.

This clonotype occurred many times. The gene calls are TRBV18 and TRBJ1-1, with D hard to call. The V end lost 4 bases, the J end lost 3 bases, and 12 bases lay between the germline ends. The CDR3 covers 14 residues. Looked up from germline, CDR1 is KGHSH and CDR2 is LQKENI. The CDR3: CASSQTNRDTEAFF. The CDR3 DNA sequence: TGTGCCAGCTCACAAACGAACCGCGACACTGAAGCTTTCTTT.

The J gene is TRBJ2-1, the V gene TRBV20-1; D unresolved. V was cut by 3 bases and J by 9 bases, with 21 bases left in between. The CDR3 is 15 amino acids. CDR1 DFQATT and CDR2 SNEGSKA come from the germline V gene (reference sequence). The CDR3: CSASRVLLIESEQFF. The CDR3 DNA sequence: TGCAGTGCTAGTCGGGTTTTGTTGATCGAGAGTGAGCAGTTCTTC.

This clonotype was observed at least ten times. This rearrangement joins TRBV25-1 to TRBJ2-7; no firm D call. Germline CDR1 reads MGHDK; CDR2 reads SYGVNS. V lost 0 bases and J lost 3, with 9 bases in between. CDR3 length: 14 residues. The CDR3 protein is CASSEYGPGYEQYF. The DNA of the CDR3 is TGTGCCAGCAGTGAATACGGCCCCGGCTACGAGCAGTACTTC.

This clonotype has a count of ten or more. This sequence joins TRBV6-6 and TRBJ2-1, with D unresolved. The CDR3 extends over 12 amino acids. V dropped 8 bases and J dropped 2 bases, with 7 bases sitting between them. CDR1 MNHNY and CDR2 SVGAGI come from the germline V gene (reference sequence). CDR3 sequence (DNA): TGTGCCAGCGGGGTCCCCTACAATGAGCAGTTCTTC. Translating it yields CASGVPYNEQFF.

This clonotype was counted at least ten times. The CDR3 here is CASSYTSGEKLFF. CDR3 nucleotide sequence: TGTGCCAGCAGTTACACGTCGGGGGAAAAACTGTTTTTT. The chain recombines TRBV6-6 with TRBJ1-4, with D unresolved. Trimming removed 2 bases at V and 8 bases at J, with 9 bases between. CDR3 size: 13 residues. CDR1 and CDR2 (germline): MNHNY, SVGAGI (reference sequence).

Worth noting for this clonotype: This may come from a read error, since a much larger clone is one base off. The J gene is TRBJ2-5, the V gene TRBV7-7; possible D gene TRBD2, 6 bases. CDR3 length equals 13 residues. The V gene's germline CDR1 is SSHAT and CDR2 FNYEAQ (reference sequence). DNA of the CDR3: TGTGCTAGCGGCTTGGGGGGTAAAGAGACCCAGTACTTC. The encoded protein is CASGLGGKETQYF.

This clonotype was detected ten times or more. The chain employs TRBV11-2 and TRBJ2-3, with 7 bases lining up with TRBD2. Trimming removed 1 base from V and 6 bases from J; junction bases left unmatched: 7. The CDR3 covers 15 residues. Germline V gene sequence: CDR1 SGHAT, CDR2 FQNNGV. The CDR3 sequence: CASSLVASGLDTQYF. The CDR3 DNA sequence: TGTGCCAGCAGCTTAGTCGCTAGCGGTTTGGATACGCAGTATTTT.

This clonotype appeared many times. The V call is TRBV9, the J call TRBJ2-5, with TRBD1 matching over 9 bases. Germline trimming cut 3 bases from V and 5 bases from J; bases unmatched to any gene: 8. This CDR3 has 15 residues. Germline CDR1 and CDR2: SGDLS and YYNGEE. For the CDR3, the DNA is TGTGCCAGCAGCGCCACAGGGGGCGGAGGGGAGACCCAGTACTTC. Translated, it gives CASSATGGGGETQYF.

This clonotype is labeled as medium-sized. The chain couples TRBV24-1 to TRBJ2-1, with D tentatively TRBD1 (5 bases). Germline-derived CDR1 and CDR2 are KGHDR and SFDVKD. The CDR3 loop spans 14 amino acids. The V gene lost 4 bases and the J gene lost 13 bases, with 19 bases spanning the gap. DNA of the CDR3: TGTGCCACCAGTGAATCCGGTAGGTTAGGGGTTCAGTTCTTC. It is translated as CATSESGRLGVQFF.

By its share, this clonotype is medium-sized (0.01 to 0.1%). The chain uses TRBV28 and TRBJ1-1, with D unresolved. This CDR3 region has 13 residues. Germline-derived CDR1 and CDR2 are MDHEN and SYDVKM. Trimming removed 6 bases at V and 0 bases at J, with 8 bases between. The CDR3 DNA reads as TGTGCCAGCAGCCTTGCAATGAACACTGAAGCTTTCTTT. Its protein is CASSLAMNTEAFF.

At least ten counts were recorded for this clonotype. The CDR3 coding sequence is TGTGCCAGCAGCGCCCGGGACAGGGGGTACGAGCAGTACTTC. It yields the protein CASSARDRGYEQYF. The rearrangement joins TRBV7-3 to TRBJ2-7; 11 nucleotides line up with TRBD1. Germline V gene data show CDR1 as SGHTA and CDR2 as FQGTGA. There are 14 residues in the CDR3. The V gene end was trimmed by 5 bases and the J gene end by 4 bases; junction bases not matched to a gene: 4.

This clonotype occurred many times. The chain is built from TRBV5-1 and TRBJ2-3; D gene unclear. CDR1 and CDR2 (germline): SGHRS, YFSETQ. The CDR3 runs 15 residues. The V end was cut by 8 bases, the J end by 2 bases, with 18 bases between. CDR3 bases: TGCGCCAGTCAAAACGCTCAGACCTACACAGATACGCAGTATTTT. This codes for CASQNAQTYTDTQYF.

This clonotype was seen at least ten times. The rearrangement links TRBV29-1 to TRBJ1-1; D is uncertain. Germline CDR1 SQVTM, CDR2 ANQGSEA. This CDR3 is 13 amino acids long. V lost 2 bases and J lost 2, with 9 bases in between. The CDR3 here is CSVEQTRNTEAFF. CDR3 DNA sequence: TGCAGCGTTGAACAGACTAGAAACACTGAAGCTTTCTTT.

This clonotype has a count of ten or more. The V gene is TRBV7-3, the J gene TRBJ2-3, with D possibly matching TRBD2 (5 bases). The germline V gene encodes CDR1 SGHTA and CDR2 FQGTGA. The CDR3 has 14 residues. V was pared by 2 bases and J by 0 bases, with 6 bases between. The CDR3 loop reads CASSLQRSTDTQYF. The CDR3 nucleotides are TGTGCCAGCAGCTTACAGCGGAGCACAGATACGCAGTATTTT.